In this sample, the clone carrying this TCR beta chain turned up many times. Sequence at one end of the junction differs from germline and may be a read error. TCRdb re-called the 5' RACE reads with MiXCR, one entry per CDR3 protein. The sample lists under 80,000 distinct CDR3 sequences; around 5.2% were seen once. These data belong to a study of neurological immune-mediated disorders. The germline V gene encodes CDR1 SQVTM and CDR2 ANQGSEA. The CDR3 consists of 13 residues. Sequencing was performed on PBMCs. The chain is built from TRBV29-1 and TRBJ2-2, with D possibly matching TRBD1 (5 bases). The clonotype was recovered from a woman in her forties or fifties with multiple sclerosis. This CDR3 reads CSVEGARTGELFF. CDR3 nucleotides: TGCAGCGTCGAAGGGGCAAGAACCGGGGAGCTGTTTTTT.